This T cell receptor (beta chain) stems from a study of blood T cell repertoires in COVID-19. Study information: Samples of COVID-19 (acute and convalescent) were obtained from the United States, Italy and Spain. Nucleic acid was either cDNA or gDNA, and it came from T cells, B-cell-depleted T cells, or PBMCs.

The CDR3 is made up of 16 amino acids. The germline V gene encodes CDR1 KGHSH and CDR2 LQKENI. V lost 0 bases to trimming and J lost 4 bases; unmatched junction nucleotides: 5. In the authors' workflow: Cell counts per sample came from amplifying reference gene primers. Produced via immunoSEQ multiplex PCR; TCRdb's table is partial and in-frame only. V, J and clone size reflect that table, while D and trimming were determined from the DNA. The sample carries roughly 100,000 clones, about 75% recorded once. The receptor was isolated from a man older than 75 with acute or convalescent COVID-19. This sequence joins TRBV18 and TRBJ1-5; 8 nucleotides align to TRBD1. Sequencing used peripheral blood. CDR3 region: CASSPPGQGVNQPQHF. CDR3 nucleotides: TGTGCCAGCTCACCACCCGGACAGGGTGTTAATCAGCCCCAGCATTTT.